The 27 T cell receptor beta chains given below trace back to one sample, sequenced in a study of blood T cells in healthy people across ages. Primers used in a second PCR of roughly 7 to 12 cycles were a sample-barcoded 5' primer and a J-beta primer mix. TCRdb reprocessed the 5' RACE reads with MiXCR, giving one entry per CDR3 protein. The sample holds 1.8 million or so distinct CDR3 sequences, approximately 39% seen once. What was sequenced was blood. Source of these receptors: a human donor in good health.

V is TRBV24-1 and J is TRBJ2-7; TRBD1 or TRBD2 may be the D gene (7 bases each). The V gene's germline CDR1 is KGHDR and CDR2 SFDVKD. V lost 5 bases and J lost 9, with 22 bases in between. The CDR3 contains 15 residues. This CDR3 is CATSAAGEGAIGQYF. The CDR3 coding sequence is TGTGCCACCAGTGCCGCAGGGGAGGGGGCTATCGGGCAGTACTTC.

This clonotype was seen only a few times. The rearrangement uses TRBV6-5 and TRBJ2-5; no clear D gene. V lost 0 bases to trimming and J lost 2 bases, with 4 bases between them. This CDR3 region has 13 residues. Germline V gives CDR1 MNHEY, CDR2 SVGAGI. The CDR3 coding sequence is TGTGCCAGCAGTTACTCGGTGCAAGAGACCCAGTACTTC. Protein: CASSYSVQETQYF.

The chain combines TRBV6-5 with TRBJ2-5, with no clear D. V lost 0 bases to trimming and J lost 5 bases, with 10 bases between them. This CDR3 spans 14 amino acids. Germline lookup yields CDR1 MNHEY and CDR2 SVGAGI. The CDR3: CASSYSLRVETQYF. The CDR3 coding sequence is TGTGCCAGCAGTTACTCTCTACGTGTGGAGACCCAGTACTTC.

This clonotype was counted a few times. The rearrangement links TRBV7-2 to TRBJ2-3, with TRBD2 identical over 7 bases. The CDR3 is 16 amino acids. With V trimmed by 0 bases and J by 4 bases, 7 bases remained unmatched. In germline, CDR1 is SGHTA, CDR2 FQGNSA. CDR3 residues: CASSLAQGRAADTQYF. The CDR3 DNA follows: TGTGCCAGCAGCTTAGCCCAAGGGAGGGCAGCAGATACGCAGTATTTT.

This clonotype was picked up a small number of times. The chain has TRBV5-1 and TRBJ2-6, with 11 bases matching TRBD1. Trimming took 4 bases from V and 2 from J; bases not matched to a gene: 14. CDR1 and CDR2 from the germline V gene are SGHRS and YFSETQ. The CDR3 contains 20 residues. The CDR3 sequence is CASSVAPFGTGGAGANVLTF. CDR3 in DNA: TGCGCCAGCAGCGTGGCTCCCTTCGGGACAGGGGGTGCTGGGGCCAACGTCCTGACTTTC.

The chain uses TRBV6-1 and TRBJ2-7; TRBD1 is a possible D gene (5 bases). This CDR3 has 14 amino acids. The germline V and J ends were trimmed by 11 bases and 5 bases, with 22 bases remaining between them. Germline V gene sequence: CDR1 MNHNS, CDR2 SASEGT. As DNA, the CDR3 is TGTGCCGTCTCCTCTGACAGTTTAGACGACGAGCAGTACTTC. It translates to CAVSSDSLDDEQYF.

The chain uses TRBV11-2 and TRBJ2-1; D remains unclear. The CDR3 contains 13 residues. Germline CDR1 is SGHAT and CDR2 is FQNNGV. Trimming took 2 bases from V and 7 from J, leaving 9 bases between them. CDR3 bases: TGTGCCAGCAGCTTACACTTTAAAAATGAGCAGTTCTTC. Its translation is CASSLHFKNEQFF.

The CDR3 region is CASSPGQSGRVKLFF. CDR3 nucleotides: TGTGCCAGCAGTCCTGGACAGTCGGGGAGGGTGAAACTGTTTTTT. The chain couples TRBV6-2 or TRBV6-3 to TRBJ1-4; possibly TRBD1 for D (6 bases). The CDR3 is made up of 15 amino acids. Germline V gene data show CDR1 as MNHEY and CDR2 as SVGEGT. The V gene lost 5 bases and the J gene lost 11 bases, with 21 bases spanning the gap.

The gene calls are TRBV5-1 and TRBJ2-3, with 9 bases matching TRBD2. Germline CDR1 is SGHRS and CDR2 is YFSETQ. J gave up 0 bases and V 4 bases, and 18 bases lay outside the gene matches. The CDR3 runs 20 residues. Here the CDR3 reads CASSPNYSGGLLGSTDTQYF. DNA of the CDR3: TGCGCCAGCAGCCCAAATTATAGCGGGGGACTCCTCGGGAGCACAGATACGCAGTATTTT.

The V and J genes are TRBV20-1 and TRBJ1-2; 9 bases map to TRBD1. CDR3 size: 15 residues. The germline V gene encodes CDR1 DFQATT and CDR2 SNEGSKA (reference sequence). V lost 3 bases and J lost 7; bases outside the gene matches: 12. The CDR3 reads CSASVGQGIRGGYTF. The CDR3 coding sequence is TGCAGTGCTAGCGTGGGACAGGGTATTCGAGGTGGCTACACCTTC.

This clonotype was seen only a few times. J is TRBJ1-2 and V is TRBV4-3, with unresolved D. V lost 0 bases and J lost 4, with 12 bases in between. The CDR3 is made up of 15 amino acids. Per germline, CDR1 LGHNA and CDR2 YSLEER. CDR3 amino acids: CASSQERDVLYGYTF. The CDR3 bases are TGCGCCAGCAGCCAAGAGAGGGATGTACTCTATGGCTACACCTTC.

This clonotype showed up just once. The chain has TRBV20-1 and TRBJ2-2; no clear D gene. Trimming left V 6 bases short and J 6 bases short, with 11 bases between. Germline loops: CDR1 DFQATT, CDR2 SNEGSKA (reference sequence). This CDR3 comprises 12 residues. CDR3 in amino acids: CSARPGAGELFF. CDR3 DNA sequence: TGCAGTGCAAGACCTGGGGCCGGGGAGCTGTTTTTT.

This clonotype appeared a few times. This CDR3 reads CSARTDYSNQPQHF. The CDR3, as DNA: TGCAGTGCTCGTACAGATTATAGCAATCAGCCCCAGCATTTT. This chain uses TRBV20-1 with TRBJ1-5; D not certain. Trimming stripped 5 bases from V and 0 bases from J, with 11 bases between. The CDR3 contains 14 residues. The germline CDR1 and CDR2 sequences are DFQATT and SNEGSKA (reference sequence).

The chain joins TRBV12-3 or TRBV12-4 to TRBJ2-1, with D tentatively TRBD2 (7 bases). Trimming removed 5 bases at V and 2 bases at J, with 19 bases between. The CDR3 totals 17 residues. As DNA, the CDR3 is TGTGCCAGCAGTCCCCATGGGAGGGGGGCCGCCTACAATGAGCAGTTCTTC. As protein: CASSPHGRGAAYNEQFF.

This clonotype was observed a handful of times. The chain uses TRBV3-1 and TRBJ2-1; the D gene is possibly TRBD1 (6 bases). The germline V gene has CDR1 LGHDT and CDR2 YNNKEL (reference sequence). Trimming took off 3 bases at V and 14 bases at J, with 14 bases between the two ends. There are 12 residues in the CDR3. The CDR3 DNA reads TGTGCCAGCAGCCAGCCGGGACATGGAGAGTTCTTC. This gives the protein CASSQPGHGEFF.

The rearrangement links TRBV12-3 or TRBV12-4 to TRBJ2-1; TRBD2 matches at 7 bases. The CDR3 totals 19 residues. The junction had 13 bases not matched to a gene; V was cut back by 0 bases and J by 2 bases. The CDR3 loop is CASSLAHGPGLYPYNEQFF. CDR3 DNA: TGTGCCAGCAGTTTAGCTCATGGCCCGGGACTATACCCCTACAATGAGCAGTTCTTC.

The rearrangement links TRBV11-2 to TRBJ1-1; D may be TRBD1 (6 bases). Germline loops: CDR1 SGHAT, CDR2 FQNNGV. Trimming stripped 5 bases from V and 2 bases from J, with 15 bases between. This CDR3 contains 15 residues. The CDR3: CASSLTTGTNTEAFF. In DNA, the CDR3 is TGTGCCAGCAGCCTAACCACCGGGACAAACACTGAAGCTTTCTTT.

This chain links TRBV4-1 with TRBJ2-7; D possibly matches TRBD1 or TRBD2 (5 bases each). Germline V CDR1 and CDR2: MGHRA, YSYEKL. This CDR3 comprises 14 residues. V was clipped by 1 base and J by 5 bases, with 12 bases between them. DNA of the CDR3: TGCGCCAGCAGCCAAGGGGGCGACTACGACGAGCAGTACTTC. Residues: CASSQGGDYDEQYF.

As DNA, the CDR3 is TGTGCCAGCAGCGCAGGACAGCGGAACACTGAAGCTTTCTTT. This translates into CASSAGQRNTEAFF. The J gene is TRBJ1-1, the V gene TRBV13, with D perhaps matching TRBD1 (6 bases). Trimming shortened V by 5 bases and J by 1 base, and 11 bases separated the two germline ends. The CDR3 has 14 amino acids. Looked up from germline, CDR1 is PRHDT and CDR2 is FYEKMQ (reference sequence).

This chain connects TRBV24-1 to TRBJ2-3; TRBD1 matches 9 bases. The CDR3 is made up of 15 amino acids. Germline values: CDR1 KGHDR, CDR2 SFDVKD. V trimming: 4 bases; J trimming: 6 bases; junction bases outside the gene matches: 7. The CDR3 region has the DNA TGTGCCACCAGTGACCCGGGACAGGGAGGCGATACGCAGTATTTT. This encodes CATSDPGQGGDTQYF.

The sample holds a few counts of this clonotype. This chain joins TRBV5-5 and TRBJ2-7, with D tentatively TRBD2 (5 bases). The CDR3 totals 13 residues. Germline CDR1 and CDR2: SGHKS and YYEKEE (reference sequence). The V end lost 6 bases, the J end lost 2 bases, and 12 bases lay between the germline ends. The CDR3 loop reads CASTRTETYEQYF. The CDR3 DNA reads as TGTGCCAGCACCAGGACTGAAACCTACGAGCAGTACTTC. The complete variable domain, with remaining parts taken from reference TRBV5-5 and TRBJ2-7, reads DAGVTQSPTHLIKTRGQQVTLRCSPISGHKSVSWYQQVLGQGPQFIFQYYEKEERGRGNFPDRFSARQFPNYSSELNVNALLLGDSALYLCASTRTETYEQYFGPGTRLTVT.

This chain connects TRBV3-1 to TRBJ1-1; D possibly corresponds to TRBD1 (5 bases). CDR3 length: 16 amino acids. From germline, CDR1 is LGHDT and CDR2 YNNKEL (reference sequence). Trimming stripped 0 bases from V and 1 base from J, with 12 bases between. The CDR3, as DNA: TGTGCCAGCAGCCAAGAATGGCAGGGAGGGAACACTGAAGCTTTCTTT. Protein: CASSQEWQGGNTEAFF.

The chain is built from TRBV2 and TRBJ2-7; TRBD1 is a possible D gene (5 bases). Germline V CDR1 and CDR2: SNHLY, FYNNEI. V was pared by 3 bases and J by 8 bases, with 14 bases between. The CDR3 is 13 amino acids. The CDR3 DNA reads TGTGCCAGCAGTGACGGGCAGGGAAGTCAGCAGTACTTC. It is translated as CASSDGQGSQQYF.

This sequence joins TRBV4-3 and TRBJ2-1; tentatively, D is TRBD2 (6 bases). This CDR3 contains 18 residues. Trimming stripped 0 bases from V and 0 bases from J, with 15 bases between. In germline, CDR1 is LGHNA, CDR2 YSLEER. Written as DNA, the CDR3 is TGCGCCAGCAGCCAAGATAGCGGTCCACCCGGCTCCTACAATGAGCAGTTCTTC. It is translated as CASSQDSGPPGSYNEQFF.

This chain joins TRBV12-3 or TRBV12-4 and TRBJ1-2; 7 bases fit TRBD1. J gave up 3 bases and V 5 bases, and 3 bases lay outside the gene matches. The CDR3 is made up of 13 amino acids. Here the CDR3 reads CASSTGQYYGYTF. For the CDR3, the DNA is TGTGCCAGCAGTACGGGACAGTACTATGGCTACACCTTC.

This clonotype was seen repeatedly, ten times or more. This sequence joins TRBV27 and TRBJ1-2, with 8 bases matching TRBD1. V was pared by 6 bases and J by 4 bases, with 4 bases of the junction left unmatched. This CDR3 region has 13 residues. Germline V CDR1 and CDR2: MNHEY, SMNVEV (reference sequence). The CDR3 spells CASSTTGGYGYTF. The CDR3 bases are TGTGCCAGCAGCACCACAGGGGGCTATGGCTACACCTTC.

This rearrangement joins TRBV9 to TRBJ2-7, with a weak D call TRBD2 (6 bases). The CDR3 runs to 14 residues. Deletions cut 0 bases from V and 3 bases from J, with 10 bases between. Germline V gives CDR1 SGDLS, CDR2 YYNGEE. CDR3 residues: CASSVDGGGYEQYF. CDR3 coding DNA: TGTGCCAGCAGCGTAGACGGGGGAGGCTACGAGCAGTACTTC.